The rows below give T cell receptor beta chains drawn from one sample of a study of beta chain features in type 1 diabetes. Clones were sequenced by immunoSEQ multiplex PCR, and TCRdb holds only the in-frame ones, with some missing. Of approximately 730,000 clones in the sample, roughly an eighth were seen once. Sequencing input: naive CD4+ T cells from blood. The receptors here all came from a man aged 18 to 29 with type 1 diabetes. The CDR3 runs from the conserved cysteine through the conserved F or W. D genes are given only for firm matches. Clone size is not always given. Where it is, it says once, few, many or a class for expanded clones.

J gene | V gene | clone size | D gene | CDR3 protein | CDR3 DNA
TRBJ2-3 | TRBV2 | . | . | CASFEVAIPDTQYF | TGTGCCAGCTTCGAGGTAGCAATTCCAGATACGCAGTATTTT
TRBJ2-7 | TRBV12-5 | . | . | CASGFGSGEGEQYF | TGTGCTAGTGGTTTCGGGTCGGGCGAGGGCGAGCAGTACTTC
TRBJ2-7 | TRBV19 | . | TRBD1 | CATRGGQGFYEQYF | TGTGCCACCCGTGGGGGACAGGGATTCTACGAGCAGTACTTC
TRBJ1-1 | TRBV2 | few | . | CASSAQGTNTEAFF | TGTGCCAGCAGTGCCCAGGGGACGAACACTGAAGCTTTCTTT
TRBJ2-3 | TRBV6-1 | . | TRBD1 | CASRPGTGVTDTQYF | TGTGCCAGCAGACCCGGGACAGGGGTCACAGATACGCAGTATTTT
TRBJ1-6 | TRBV9 | few | TRBD1 | CASSVDSGGNSPLHF | TGTGCCAGCAGCGTAGATTCAGGGGGTAATTCACCCCTCCACTTT
TRBJ2-2 | TRBV6-6 | few | TRBD2 | CASSYWGGANTGELFF | TGTGCCAGCAGTTACTGGGGGGGTGCTAACACCGGGGAGCTGTTTTTT
TRBJ2-7 | TRBV7-7 | few | . | CASSLGAGGEQYF | TGTGCCAGCAGCTTAGGGGCCGGGGGCGAGCAGTACTTC
TRBJ2-3 | TRBV27 | . | . | CASSLIGSDTQYF | TGTGCCAGCAGTTTAATCGGATCAGATACGCAGTATTTT
TRBJ1-2 | TRBV2 | . | . | CASKSEGSVGGGYTF | TGTGCCAGCAAATCCGAGGGGTCGGTGGGCGGTGGCTACACCTTC
TRBJ2-7 | TRBV28 | . | TRBD1 | CASSLIRTGVALGEQYF | TGTGCCAGCAGTTTGATCAGGACAGGAGTAGCCCTGGGGGAGCAGTACTTC
TRBJ1-1 | TRBV18 | few | . | CASSPPPGVTTEAFF | TGTGCCAGCTCACCACCTCCGGGGGTTACCACTGAAGCTTTCTTT
TRBJ2-2 | TRBV4-1 | . | TRBD2 | CASSQVSGGSGELFF | TGCGCCAGCAGCCAAGTTAGCGGGGGGTCCGGGGAGCTGTTTTTT
TRBJ1-2 | TRBV30 | few | . | CAWSPGVSGYTF | TGTGCCTGGAGTCCAGGGGTTAGTGGCTACACCTTC
TRBJ1-1 | TRBV30 | . | TRBD1 | CAWDAGTGNAEAFF | TGTGCCTGGGACGCCGGGACAGGGAATGCTGAAGCTTTCTTT
TRBJ2-3 | TRBV7-9 | . | . | CASRGGADTQYF | TGTGCCAGCAGGGGGGGAGCAGATACGCAGTATTTT
TRBJ1-5 | TRBV6-1 | few | . | CASSEGMGQPQHF | TGTGCCAGCAGCGAAGGGATGGGTCAGCCCCAGCATTTT
TRBJ2-2 | TRBV5-1 | . | . | CASSLEGQGNTGELFF | TGCGCCAGCAGCTTGGAGGGGCAGGGGAACACCGGGGAGCTGTTTTTT
TRBJ1-5 | TRBV7-2 | few | . | CASTLDRSGGNQPQHF | TGTGCCAGCACCCTAGACAGGAGCGGTGGGAATCAGCCCCAGCATTTT
TRBJ2-7 | TRBV19 | few | . | CASSLPGWFYEQYF | TGTGCCAGTAGTCTTCCCGGTTGGTTCTACGAGCAGTACTTC
TRBJ2-5 | TRBV5-1 | . | . | CASSLENQYQETQYF | TGCGCCAGCAGCTTGGAAAACCAGTACCAAGAGACCCAGTACTTC
TRBJ1-5 | TRBV2 | . | TRBD1 | CASSPQGNQPQHF | TGTGCCAGCAGCCCACAGGGGAATCAGCCCCAGCATTTT
TRBJ1-4 | TRBV7-9 | . | . | CASSFQFDSSTNEKLFF | TGTGCCAGCAGCTTCCAATTCGACAGTTCAACTAATGAAAAACTGTTTTTT
TRBJ2-1 | TRBV7-9 | few | . | CASRLSPFNEQFF | TGTGCCAGCAGGCTGTCCCCGTTCAATGAGCAGTTCTTC
TRBJ2-7 | TRBV4-1 | . | TRBD2 | CASSPSAGSSYEQYF | TGCGCCAGCAGCCCTTCAGCGGGGAGCTCCTACGAGCAGTACTTC
TRBJ2-2 | TRBV15 | once | TRBD1 | CATSSGADRAHTGELFF | TGTGCCACCAGCAGTGGGGCGGACAGGGCTCACACCGGGGAGCTGTTTTTT
TRBJ1-3 | TRBV7-9 | few | . | CASSLAYGVQAGNTIYF | TGTGCCAGCAGCTTAGCGTACGGGGTTCAAGCTGGAAACACCATATATTTT
TRBJ2-2 | TRBV30 | . | TRBD1 | CAWKPYDRENTGELFF | TGTGCCTGGAAACCTTACGACAGGGAGAACACCGGGGAGCTGTTTTTT
TRBJ2-7 | TRBV30 | . | . | CAWSVGLEQYF | TGTGCCTGGAGTGTAGGGCTCGAGCAGTACTTC
TRBJ2-5 | TRBV11-3 | few | . | CASKGETQYF | TGTGCCAGCAAGGGGGAGACCCAGTACTTC
TRBJ2-2 | TRBV7-2 | few | TRBD2 | CASSLSGGYTGELFF | TGTGCCAGCAGCTTAAGCGGGGGATACACCGGGGAGCTGTTTTTT
TRBJ2-3 | TRBV28 | . | TRBD2 | CASSFVSGISTDTQYF | TGTGCCAGCAGTTTTGTCAGCGGGATAAGCACAGATACGCAGTATTTT
TRBJ2-7 | TRBV6-5 | . | . | CASSYFPDGSVYEQYF | TGTGCCAGCAGTTACTTCCCGGACGGATCGGTCTACGAGCAGTACTTC
TRBJ1-5 | TRBV6-5 | few | . | CASSYSPGQPQHF | TGTGCCAGCAGTTACAGCCCTGGTCAGCCCCAGCATTTT
TRBJ1-4 | TRBV15 | . | . | CATSRATTVWTTNEKLFF | TGTGCCACCAGCAGGGCTACGACAGTCTGGACAACTAATGAAAAACTGTTTTTT
TRBJ1-5 | TRBV6-5 | . | . | CASSSGVTNQPQHF | TGTGCCAGCAGTTCCGGGGTAACCAATCAGCCCCAGCATTTT
TRBJ2-2 | TRBV29-1 | few | TRBD1 | CSVARGITGELFF | TGCAGCGTTGCCAGGGGGATCACCGGGGAGCTGTTTTTT
TRBJ1-3 | TRBV7-2 | . | . | CASSSQVSGNTIYF | TGTGCCAGCAGCTCACAGGTTTCTGGAAACACCATATATTTT
TRBJ2-3 | TRBV9 | . | TRBD2 | CASSPGTSGITDTQYF | TGTGCCAGCAGCCCCGGGACTAGCGGGATAACAGATACGCAGTATTTT
TRBJ2-7 | TRBV5-8 | few | . | CATLEYEQYF | TGTGCCACCTTAGAATACGAGCAGTACTTC
TRBJ1-1 | TRBV6-5 | few | . | CASSYEGMNTEAFF | TGTGCCAGCAGTTACGAGGGTATGAACACTGAAGCTTTCTTT